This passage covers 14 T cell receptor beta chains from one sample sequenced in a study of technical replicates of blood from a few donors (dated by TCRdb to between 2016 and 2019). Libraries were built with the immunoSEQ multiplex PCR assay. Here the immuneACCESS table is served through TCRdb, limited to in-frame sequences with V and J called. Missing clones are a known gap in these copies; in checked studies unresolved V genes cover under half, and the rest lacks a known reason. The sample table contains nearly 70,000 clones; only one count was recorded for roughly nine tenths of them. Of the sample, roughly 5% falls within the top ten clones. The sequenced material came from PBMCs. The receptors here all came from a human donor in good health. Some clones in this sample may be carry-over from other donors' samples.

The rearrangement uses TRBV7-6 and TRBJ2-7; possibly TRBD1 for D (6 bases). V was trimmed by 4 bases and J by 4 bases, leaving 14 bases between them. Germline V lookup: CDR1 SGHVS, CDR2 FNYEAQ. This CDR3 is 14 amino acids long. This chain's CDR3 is CASSSLYRAYEQYF. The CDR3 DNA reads TGTGCCAGCAGCTCATTATACAGGGCGTACGAGCAGTACTTC.

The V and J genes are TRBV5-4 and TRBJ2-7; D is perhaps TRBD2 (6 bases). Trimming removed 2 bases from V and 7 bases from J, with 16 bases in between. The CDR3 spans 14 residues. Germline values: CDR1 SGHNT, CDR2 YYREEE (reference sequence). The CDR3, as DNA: TGTGCCAGCAGCTTATTCCGGGACTCGGCGGAGCAGTACTTC. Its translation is CASSLFRDSAEQYF.

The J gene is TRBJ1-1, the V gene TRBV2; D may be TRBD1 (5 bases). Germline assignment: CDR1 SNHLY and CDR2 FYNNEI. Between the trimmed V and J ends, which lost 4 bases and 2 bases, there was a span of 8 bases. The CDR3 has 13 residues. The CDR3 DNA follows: TGTGCCAGCAGTGCCGACAGCAACACTGAAGCTTTCTTT. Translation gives CASSADSNTEAFF. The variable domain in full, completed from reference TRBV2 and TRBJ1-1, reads EPEVTQTPSHQVTQMGQEVILRCVPISNHLYFYWYRQILGQKVEFLVSFYNNEISEKSEIFDDQFSVERPDGSNFTLKIRSTKLEDSAMYFCASSADSNTEAFFGQGTRLTVV.

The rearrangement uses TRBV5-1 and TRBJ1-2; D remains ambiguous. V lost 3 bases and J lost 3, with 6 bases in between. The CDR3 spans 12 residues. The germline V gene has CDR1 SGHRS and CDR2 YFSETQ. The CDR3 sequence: CASSSNYYGYTF. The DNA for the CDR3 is TGCGCCAGCAGCTCCAATTACTATGGCTACACCTTC.

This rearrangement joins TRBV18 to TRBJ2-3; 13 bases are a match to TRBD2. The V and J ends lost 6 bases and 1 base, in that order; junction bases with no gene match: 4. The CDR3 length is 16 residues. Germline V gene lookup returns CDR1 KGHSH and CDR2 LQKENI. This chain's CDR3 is CASSPTSGGGTDTQYF. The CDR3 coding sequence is TGTGCCAGCTCGCCCACTAGCGGGGGGGGCACAGATACGCAGTATTTT.

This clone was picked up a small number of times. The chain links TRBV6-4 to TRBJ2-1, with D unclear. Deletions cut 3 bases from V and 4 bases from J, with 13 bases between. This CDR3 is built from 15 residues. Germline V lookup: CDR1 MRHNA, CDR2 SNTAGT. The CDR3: CASSEGAGSYNEQFF. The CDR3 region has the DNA TGTGCCAGCAGTGAAGGTGCAGGTAGTTACAATGAGCAGTTCTTC.

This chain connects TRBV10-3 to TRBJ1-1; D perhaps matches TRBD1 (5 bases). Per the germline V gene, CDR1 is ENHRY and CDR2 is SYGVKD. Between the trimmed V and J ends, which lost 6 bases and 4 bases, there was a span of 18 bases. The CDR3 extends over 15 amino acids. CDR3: CAISPTAGVGTEAFF. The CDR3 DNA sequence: TGTGCCATCAGCCCGACGGCGGGGGTGGGCACTGAAGCTTTCTTT.

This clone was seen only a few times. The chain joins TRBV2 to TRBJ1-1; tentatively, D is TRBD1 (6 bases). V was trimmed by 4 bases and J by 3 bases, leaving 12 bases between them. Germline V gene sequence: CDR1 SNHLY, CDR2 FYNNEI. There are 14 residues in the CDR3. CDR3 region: CASSVQGGDTEAFF. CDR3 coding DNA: TGTGCCAGCAGTGTACAGGGAGGGGACACTGAAGCTTTCTTT.

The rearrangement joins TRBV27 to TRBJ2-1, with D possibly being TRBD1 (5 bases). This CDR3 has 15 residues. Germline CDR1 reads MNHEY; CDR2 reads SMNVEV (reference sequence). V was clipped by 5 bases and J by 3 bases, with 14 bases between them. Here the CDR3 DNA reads TGTGCCAGCAGTCCAGGGTCCCCCCTCTACAATGAGCAGTTCTTC. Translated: CASSPGSPLYNEQFF.

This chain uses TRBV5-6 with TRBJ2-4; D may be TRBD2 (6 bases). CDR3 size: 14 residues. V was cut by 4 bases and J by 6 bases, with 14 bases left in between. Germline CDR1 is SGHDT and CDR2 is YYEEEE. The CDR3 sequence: CASSPPSVPNIQYF. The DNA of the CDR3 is TGTGCCAGCAGCCCGCCTAGCGTCCCAAACATTCAGTACTTC.

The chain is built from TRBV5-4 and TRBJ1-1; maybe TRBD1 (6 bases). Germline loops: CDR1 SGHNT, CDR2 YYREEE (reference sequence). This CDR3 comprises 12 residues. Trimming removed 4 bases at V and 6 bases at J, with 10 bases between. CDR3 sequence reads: CASSPTGSEAFF. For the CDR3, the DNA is TGTGCCAGCAGCCCTACAGGGTCTGAAGCTTTCTTT.

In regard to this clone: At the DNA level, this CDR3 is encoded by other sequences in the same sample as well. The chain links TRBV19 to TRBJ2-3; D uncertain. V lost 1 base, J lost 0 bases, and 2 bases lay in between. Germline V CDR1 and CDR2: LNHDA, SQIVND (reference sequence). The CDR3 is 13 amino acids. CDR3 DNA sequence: TGTGCCAGTAGTATAGCTAGCACAGATACGCAGTATTTT. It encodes CASSIASTDTQYF.

DNA for the CDR3: TGTGCCAGTAAGACAGGGGTAGGTTTAGGCAATCAGCCCCAGCATTTT. This sequence encodes CASKTGVGLGNQPQHF. The rearrangement uses TRBV19 and TRBJ1-5; TRBD1 aligns across 8 bases. Trimming took 7 bases from V and 2 from J; bases not matched to a gene: 10. Germline V gene lookup returns CDR1 LNHDA and CDR2 SQIVND (reference sequence). The CDR3 has 16 amino acids.

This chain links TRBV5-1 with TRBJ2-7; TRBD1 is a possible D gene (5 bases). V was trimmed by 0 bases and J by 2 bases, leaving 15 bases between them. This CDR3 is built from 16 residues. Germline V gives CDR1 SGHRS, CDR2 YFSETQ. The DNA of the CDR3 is TGCGCCAGCAGCTTGGCCGGGCAGGGCCCTCCCTACGAGCAGTACTTC. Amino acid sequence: CASSLAGQGPPYEQYF.